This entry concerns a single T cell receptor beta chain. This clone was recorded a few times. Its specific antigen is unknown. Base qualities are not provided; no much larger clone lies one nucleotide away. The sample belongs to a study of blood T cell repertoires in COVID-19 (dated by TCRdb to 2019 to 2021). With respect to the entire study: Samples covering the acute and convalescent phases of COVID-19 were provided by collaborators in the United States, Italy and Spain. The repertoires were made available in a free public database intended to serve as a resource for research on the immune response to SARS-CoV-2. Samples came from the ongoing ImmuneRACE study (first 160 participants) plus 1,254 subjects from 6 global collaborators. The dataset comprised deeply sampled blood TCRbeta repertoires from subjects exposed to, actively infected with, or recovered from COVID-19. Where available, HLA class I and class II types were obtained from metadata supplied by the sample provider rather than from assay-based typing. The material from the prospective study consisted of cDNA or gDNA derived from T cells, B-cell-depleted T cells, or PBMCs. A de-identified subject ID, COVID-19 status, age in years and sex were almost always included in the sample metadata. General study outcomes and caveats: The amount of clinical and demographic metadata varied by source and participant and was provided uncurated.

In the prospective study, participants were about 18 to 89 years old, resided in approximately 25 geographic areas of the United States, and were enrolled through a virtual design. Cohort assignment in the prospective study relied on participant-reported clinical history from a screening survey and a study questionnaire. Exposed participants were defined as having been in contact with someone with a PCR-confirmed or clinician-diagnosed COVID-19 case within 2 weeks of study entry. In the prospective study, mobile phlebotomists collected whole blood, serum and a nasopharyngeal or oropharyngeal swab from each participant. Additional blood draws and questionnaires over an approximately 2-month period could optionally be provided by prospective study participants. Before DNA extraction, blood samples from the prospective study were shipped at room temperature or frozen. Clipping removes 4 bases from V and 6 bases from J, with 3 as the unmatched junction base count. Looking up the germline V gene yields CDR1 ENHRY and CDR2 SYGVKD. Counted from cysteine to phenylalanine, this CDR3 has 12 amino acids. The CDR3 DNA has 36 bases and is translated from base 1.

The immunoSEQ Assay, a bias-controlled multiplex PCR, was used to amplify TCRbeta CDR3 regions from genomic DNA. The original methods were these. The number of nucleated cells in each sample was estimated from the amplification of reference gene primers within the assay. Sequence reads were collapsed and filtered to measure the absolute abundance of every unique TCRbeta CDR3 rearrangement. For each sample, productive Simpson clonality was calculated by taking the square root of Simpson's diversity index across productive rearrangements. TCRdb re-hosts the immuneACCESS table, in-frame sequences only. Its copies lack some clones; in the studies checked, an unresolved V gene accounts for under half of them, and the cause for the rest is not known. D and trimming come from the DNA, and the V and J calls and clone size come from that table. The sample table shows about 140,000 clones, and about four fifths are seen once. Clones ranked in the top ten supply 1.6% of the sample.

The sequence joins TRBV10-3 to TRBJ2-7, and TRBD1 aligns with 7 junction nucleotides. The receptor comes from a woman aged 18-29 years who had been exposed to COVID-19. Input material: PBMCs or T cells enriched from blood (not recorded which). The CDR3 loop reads CAISGPGGEQYF. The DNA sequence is TGTGCCATCAGTGGGCCAGGGGGCGAGCAGTACTTC.